This T cell receptor beta chain is drawn from a study of blood T cell repertoires in COVID-19. The CDR3 has 13 amino acids. In germline, CDR1 is SGHTA, CDR2 FQGNSA. V lost 1 base and J 8 bases, leaving 11 bases between the germline ends. Only in-frame clones appear in the TCRdb table, and some are missing; sequencing was by immunoSEQ multiplex PCR. The sample contains 200,000 or so clones, approximately 90% of which appear only once. This chain joins TRBV7-2 and TRBJ1-1, with D uncertain. This clonotype was sampled from a young woman who had recovered from COVID-19. Sequencing was carried out using PBMCs or T cells enriched from blood (not recorded which). The CDR3 here is CASSLGEASEAFF. The CDR3 DNA reads TGTGCCAGCAGCTTAGGGGAGGCATCGGAAGCTTTCTTT.